Below are 12 T cell receptor beta chains sequenced from a single sample in a study of identical twins. TCRdb re-derived calls from the 5' RACE reads in MiXCR, one entry per CDR3 protein. The sample shows a few hundred thousand distinct CDR3 sequences, 13% to 15% of them seen only once. The same specimen was also included in a second study, on yellow fever vaccine responses in identical twins.

Sequenced material: CD4+ T cells sorted from blood. These receptors were collected from a woman aged 18-29 years in good health.

Only a few counts were recorded for this clonotype. The chain employs TRBV3-1 and TRBJ1-5; D might be TRBD1 (6 bases). V dropped 5 bases and J dropped 7 bases, with 21 bases sitting between them. Looked up from germline, CDR1 is LGHDT and CDR2 is YNNKEL (reference sequence). CDR3 length equals 16 residues. CDR3 protein: CASSKRTTGVEQPQHF. For the CDR3, the DNA is TGTGCCAGCAGCAAACGGACGACAGGCGTTGAGCAGCCCCAGCATTTT.

V is TRBV29-1 and J is TRBJ2-7; no clear D gene. The CDR3 covers 13 residues. Trimming pared 3 bases from V and 4 bases from J, leaving 13 bases between. Germline V CDR1 and CDR2: SQVTM, ANQGSEA. DNA for the CDR3: TGCAGCGTTGAGGAGTTTCCCACTTACGAGCAGTACTTC. Translation gives CSVEEFPTYEQYF.

On this clonotype itself: Given a much more abundant clone one base away, this may be a read error. The chain employs TRBV7-2 and TRBJ2-7; tentatively, D is TRBD2 (6 bases). Germline loops: CDR1 SGHTA, CDR2 FQGNSA. This CDR3 is built from 14 residues. The germline V and J ends were trimmed by 7 bases and 4 bases, with 17 bases remaining between them. CDR3 loop: CASNSQRAGYEQYF. DNA of the CDR3: TGTGCCAGCAACTCACAGAGGGCGGGATACGAGCAGTACTTC.

At least ten counts were recorded for this clonotype. The chain has TRBV5-1 and TRBJ2-5, with 9 bases lining up with TRBD1. V gave up 0 bases and J gave up 5 bases; unmatched junction bases: 5. The CDR3 is 15 residues long. Germline CDR1 is SGHRS and CDR2 is YFSETQ. CDR3 sequence (DNA): TGCGCCAGCAGCTTGGCGGGACAGGGAACGGAGACCCAGTACTTC. Translation gives CASSLAGQGTETQYF.

In this sample, this clonotype turned up many times. The chain couples TRBV10-3 to TRBJ2-7, with unresolved D. Germline CDR1 reads ENHRY; CDR2 reads SYGVKD. V lost 6 bases and J lost 1, with 7 bases in between. The CDR3 is 12 amino acids. In DNA form, the CDR3 reads TGTGCCATCAGAGACGTATCCTACGAGCAGTACTTC. The encoded protein is CAIRDVSYEQYF.

The rearrangement uses TRBV12-3 or TRBV12-4 and TRBJ1-3; D is ambiguous. The ends were cut back, 3 bases at V and 3 bases at J, with 9 bases in the middle. The CDR3 length is 14 residues. CDR3 sequence: CASSLVEGGNTIYF. CDR3 nucleotide sequence: TGTGCCAGCAGTTTGGTTGAGGGTGGAAACACCATATATTTT.

CDR3 DNA: TGCAGTGCTAGGATAGGGGCCATCAATGAGCAGTTCTTC. Encoded protein: CSARIGAINEQFF. J is TRBJ2-1 and V is TRBV20-1; D perhaps matches TRBD1 (5 bases). CDR3 size: 13 residues. V lost 3 bases and J 6 bases, leaving 12 bases between the germline ends. Germline loops: CDR1 DFQATT, CDR2 SNEGSKA (reference sequence).

The J gene is TRBJ1-4, the V gene TRBV7-2; D may be TRBD1 (5 bases). Trimming took 3 bases from V and 7 from J, leaving 9 bases between them. This CDR3 contains 13 residues. Germline-derived CDR1 and CDR2 are SGHTA and FQGNSA. CDR3 in amino acids: CASSFGAGEKLFF. CDR3 nucleotide sequence: TGTGCCAGCAGCTTCGGGGCAGGTGAAAAACTGTTTTTT.

This clonotype was recorded a few times. The CDR3 coding sequence is TGCGCCAGCAGCCAAGACCGGGGGACAGTCTCTGGCTACACCTTC. Translation gives CASSQDRGTVSGYTF. The chain carries TRBV4-1 and TRBJ1-2, with 7 bases identical to TRBD1. The trim removed 0 bases at V and 7 bases at J, leaving 8 bases unmatched. The CDR3 runs to 15 residues. Germline CDR1 and CDR2: MGHRA and YSYEKL.

The chain uses TRBV7-2 and TRBJ2-7; D is possibly TRBD2 (6 bases). Germline V lookup: CDR1 SGHTA, CDR2 FQGNSA. The ends were cut back, 3 bases at V and 5 bases at J, with 14 bases in the middle. The CDR3 covers 14 residues. CDR3 residues: CASSLGGNQNEQYF. The DNA for the CDR3 is TGTGCCAGCAGCTTGGGCGGGAATCAGAACGAGCAGTACTTC.

V is TRBV29-1 and J is TRBJ1-3, with D tentatively TRBD1 (5 bases). CDR3 size: 13 residues. Germline V gene data show CDR1 as SQVTM and CDR2 as ANQGSEA. Trimming took off 7 bases at V and 0 bases at J, with 10 bases between the two ends. CDR3 DNA sequence: TGCAGCGGAGGAGACAGCTCTGGAAACACCATATATTTT. This gives the protein CSGGDSSGNTIYF.

The V gene is TRBV18, the J gene TRBJ2-3; 7 bases are a match to TRBD1. V was pared by 5 bases and J by 4 bases, with 3 bases of the junction left unmatched. The CDR3 is 13 residues long. Germline CDR1 reads KGHSH; CDR2 reads LQKENI. CDR3 region: CASSTGVADTQYF. The CDR3 DNA reads TGTGCCAGCTCAACAGGGGTTGCAGATACGCAGTATTTT.